A single T cell receptor beta chain is shown here with its context. Its specificity is not known. The CDR3 spans 15 residues. With 5 bases removed from V and 1 base from J, the gap between germline ends came to 14 bases. The germline V gene encodes CDR1 SEHNR and CDR2 FQNEAQ (reference sequence). The PCR had 60 Vbeta and 13 Jbeta primers. Generated by immunoSEQ multiplex PCR, the TCRdb table keeps only in-frame clones and is missing some. The sample consists of roughly 190,000 clones, around 79% of them appearing once. The source of the sample is a study of cytomegalovirus exposure and HLA in healthy donors. Study-wide findings and caveats: HLA restriction was apparent for most CMV-associated TCR beta chains in a later analysis. A reported reduction in N-insertions relative to the roughly 610-donor mean was seen in an Asian-associated ancestry cluster in a later analysis. In a later analysis, HLA-associated beta chains showed higher expansion and lower generation probabilities than comparable chains.

This receptor was taken from a woman in her late teens or twenties in good health and CMV-seronegative. The chain links TRBV7-9 to TRBJ1-1; weak D call: TRBD1 (6 bases). Sequences were obtained from PBMCs. CDR3: CASSRQVDGNTEAFF. The CDR3 DNA reads TGTGCCAGCAGCAGACAGGTGGACGGGAACACTGAAGCTTTCTTT.